Described below is a single T cell receptor beta chain sequence and its context. Antigen unknown. Trimming took 8 bases from V and 0 from J; bases not matched to a gene: 6. The germline V gene has CDR1 ENHRY and CDR2 SYGVKD. This CDR3 contains 14 residues. Indicated treatment: oral pan-JAK inhibitor, 5-10 mg twice daily. Peripheral blood samples and lesional scalp punch biopsies were obtained from alopecia areata patients. These data come from a study of CD8+ T cells in alopecia areata. Study context: Treated patients were dosed with oral tofacitinib, taking 5 to 10 mg twice daily. Among treated patients, severity was scored by affected scalp area percentage. Findings of the study overall: Tofacitinib yielded significantly lower scalp clonality and fewer expanded CD8+ clones among the top 100.

As the sequencing template, cDNA was produced by extracting RNA and reverse transcribing it. The table came from immunoSEQ multiplex PCR; TCRdb's copy has only in-frame clones and leaves some out. The sample contains approximately 150,000 clones, approximately 86% of which appear only once. The specimen was CD8+ T cells sorted from blood, collected at week 4, from a patient treated with tofacitinib. V usage is TRBV10-3 and J usage is TRBJ2-7; 8 bases agree with TRBD1. The sequence came from a human donor with alopecia areata. The CDR3 loop is CAIGDRTSSYEQYF. The CDR3 region has the DNA TGTGCCATCGGGGACAGGACCAGCTCCTACGAGCAGTACTTC.